The present entry profiles one T cell receptor beta chain with its context. Its cognate antigen is unknown. The source of the sample is a study of spatial heterogeneity in lung cancer. Overall study: Each unique TCR and UMI combination was seen more than ten times on average in raw reads. Notes on the study in general: At tumor resection, ubiquitous expanded TCRs were detected in blood more often than later.

Trimming stripped 9 bases from V and 2 bases from J, with 14 bases between. CDR1 and CDR2 (germline): SGHVS, FNYEAQ. This CDR3 spans 13 amino acids. Every TCR cDNA molecule carried a tag that served as a unique molecular identifier. A single record per CDR3 protein comes from TCRdb applying MiXCR to the 5' RACE reads. This table holds about 45,000 distinct CDR3 sequences, 12% found once. The time point is: sample taken at primary tumor resection. The sequenced material consisted of unsorted whole RNA from tumor, nontumor lung or frozen PBMC. This specimen was PBMCs, taken at surgery. J is TRBJ2-7 and V is TRBV7-6; tentatively, D is TRBD2 (6 bases). This receptor was obtained from a female donor with early-stage non-small cell lung cancer. CDR3 amino acids: CASSIGSAYEQYF. In DNA form, the CDR3 reads TGTGCCAGTAGCATCGGGAGTGCCTACGAGCAGTACTTC.